This TCR beta chain was identified during a study of blood T cell repertoires in COVID-19. Study-level information: Specimens from acute and convalescent COVID-19 originated in the United States, Italy and Spain.

Followed over time, Seattle patients had been enrolled while infection was active. How the authors handled the data: Estimation of nucleated cell counts was performed using reference gene primer amplification. Using immunoSEQ multiplex PCR, the repertoire was profiled, and TCRdb retains in-frame clones only, with some absent. V and J calls plus clone size are reproduced from that table; the DNA served to infer D and trimming. The sample has around 340,000 clones, about 86% seen once. This CDR3 region has 14 residues. V dropped 4 bases and J dropped 7 bases, with 12 bases sitting between them. Germline CDR1 reads SGHDT; CDR2 reads YYEEEE.

The specimen sequenced was peripheral blood. This receptor was taken from a woman between 55 and 75 years old with COVID-19, enrolled during active disease. The chain links TRBV5-6 to TRBJ1-6; D is possibly TRBD1 (6 bases). CDR3 region: CASSQRGGNSPLHF. The CDR3 DNA reads TGTGCCAGCAGCCAGAGGGGGGGCAATTCACCCCTCCACTTT. Supplemented by reference TRBV5-6 and TRBJ1-6, the full variable domain reads DAGVTQSPTHLIKTRGQQVTLRCSPKSGHDTVSWYQQALGQGPQFIFQYYEEEERQRGNFPDRFSGHQFPNYSSELNVNALLLGDSALYLCASSQRGGNSPLHFGNGTRLTVT.